The 8 T cell receptor beta chains presented below share a single source sample, sequenced in a study of early T cells in non-severe SARS-CoV-2 infection. One entry per CDR3 protein, called by TCRdb with MiXCR from the 5' RACE reads. The sample holds under 35,000 distinct CDR3 sequences, 5.4% seen once. Sequencing input: whole blood. All receptors come from an adult who was a healthcare worker with PCR-confirmed SARS-CoV-2 infection or an uninfected control (not recorded which).

At least ten counts were recorded for this clonotype. The chain has TRBV29-1 and TRBJ2-3, with TRBD1 matching over 8 bases. The length of the CDR3 is 14 residues. V shed 7 bases and J 4 bases; nucleotides not matched to a gene: 10. The germline V gene has CDR1 SQVTM and CDR2 ANQGSEA. The CDR3 reads CSGLGQGFADTQYF. The CDR3, as DNA: TGCAGCGGCCTAGGACAGGGTTTCGCAGATACGCAGTATTTT.

This clonotype was observed many times. This chain uses TRBV4-2 with TRBJ2-3; possibly TRBD2 for D (7 bases). V lost 1 base, J lost 2 bases, and 13 bases lay in between. The CDR3 consists of 16 residues. The germline V gene encodes CDR1 LGHNA and CDR2 YNFKEQ. The CDR3 spells CASSQVRAGHTDTQYF. In DNA, the CDR3 is TGTGCCAGCAGCCAAGTACGAGCGGGACACACAGATACGCAGTATTTT.

The chain employs TRBV11-2 and TRBJ2-7; either TRBD1 or TRBD2 may supply D (5 bases each). V lost 5 bases and J 3 bases, leaving 11 bases between the germline ends. The V gene's germline CDR1 is SGHAT and CDR2 FQNNGV. This CDR3 region has 13 residues. The DNA for the CDR3 is TGTGCCAGCAGCGCCGGGACCCTCTACGAGCAGTACTTC. Its translation: CASSAGTLYEQYF.

This clonotype was recorded many times. The CDR3 DNA follows: TGCAGTCCCAAGACTAGCGGGAGCTACAATGAGCAGTTCTTC. Its translation: CSPKTSGSYNEQFF. The chain combines TRBV20-1 with TRBJ2-1, with 12 positions matching TRBD2. The CDR3 extends over 14 amino acids. The V gene's germline CDR1 is DFQATT and CDR2 SNEGSKA (reference sequence). V gave up 8 bases and J gave up 3 bases; unmatched junction bases: 5.

This clonotype was observed a few times. The rearrangement joins TRBV18 to TRBJ2-5; D possibly uses TRBD1 or TRBD2 (5 bases each). Looked up from germline, CDR1 is KGHSH and CDR2 is LQKENI. V was trimmed by 3 bases and J by 5 bases, leaving 10 bases between them. The length of the CDR3 is 13 residues. Here the CDR3 reads CASSPWGSETQYF. The CDR3, as DNA: TGTGCCAGCTCACCTTGGGGGAGTGAGACCCAGTACTTC.

This clonotype was picked up many times. The CDR3 nucleotides read TGTGCCAGCAGTGAATACAGGACTGAAACAGATACGCAGTATTTT. Residues: CASSEYRTETDTQYF. J is TRBJ2-3 and V is TRBV2, with D perhaps given as TRBD1 or TRBD2 (5 bases each). This CDR3 has 15 residues. Germline-derived CDR1 and CDR2 are SNHLY and FYNNEI. Trimming shortened V by 2 bases and J by 3 bases, and 12 bases separated the two germline ends.

This clonotype has just a few counts. The chain is built from TRBV7-2 and TRBJ2-5, with 9 bases aligning to TRBD1. CDR3 length: 15 residues. The germline gives CDR1 SGHTA, CDR2 FQGNSA. V lost 8 bases to trimming and J lost 1 base; unmatched junction nucleotides: 8. This chain's CDR3 is CASQDRDRAQETQYF. CDR3 DNA sequence: TGTGCCAGCCAGGACCGGGACAGGGCCCAAGAGACCCAGTACTTC.

This clonotype appeared many times. The CDR3 here is CASSWFVGENTGELFF. DNA for the CDR3: TGTGCCAGCAGTTGGTTCGTAGGAGAAAACACCGGGGAGCTGTTTTTT. The chain has TRBV28 and TRBJ2-2, with D unclear. With 4 bases removed from V and 2 bases from J, the gap between germline ends came to 14 bases. CDR1 is MDHEN and CDR2 is SYDVKM in the germline V gene. CDR3 size: 16 residues.